There are a few counts of the clone carrying this T cell receptor beta chain. Its antigen is unidentified. PCR used 60 Vbeta primers and 13 Jbeta primers. The data were produced by immunoSEQ multiplex PCR, yet TCRdb's version contains in-frame clones alone and is incomplete. The sample includes approximately 85,000 clones, approximately 80% seen only once; the top ten take roughly a quarter. This entry is derived from a study of cytomegalovirus exposure and HLA in healthy donors. Study results and limitations: About 150 TCR beta chains were listed as cytomegalovirus-associated. Data from an earlier analysis indicated that most TCR beta V segments were productive either about 87% or about 30% of the time.

This clonotype originated in a woman aged 45-65 years in good health and CMV-seropositive. The specimen was PBMCs.

The DNA for the CDR3 is TGCGCCAGCAGTCATCCGGGGTGGGAGCGCCACTCCGTCGGGGAGCTGTTTTTT. As protein: CASSHPGWERHSVGELFF. The rearrangement links TRBV23-1 to TRBJ2-2; D possibly corresponds to TRBD2 (5 bases). TRBV23-1 is treated as an ORF (open reading frame) with a function not yet certain. Trimming cost V 3 bases and J 7 bases, with 24 bases left between them. The CDR3 is 18 residues long.